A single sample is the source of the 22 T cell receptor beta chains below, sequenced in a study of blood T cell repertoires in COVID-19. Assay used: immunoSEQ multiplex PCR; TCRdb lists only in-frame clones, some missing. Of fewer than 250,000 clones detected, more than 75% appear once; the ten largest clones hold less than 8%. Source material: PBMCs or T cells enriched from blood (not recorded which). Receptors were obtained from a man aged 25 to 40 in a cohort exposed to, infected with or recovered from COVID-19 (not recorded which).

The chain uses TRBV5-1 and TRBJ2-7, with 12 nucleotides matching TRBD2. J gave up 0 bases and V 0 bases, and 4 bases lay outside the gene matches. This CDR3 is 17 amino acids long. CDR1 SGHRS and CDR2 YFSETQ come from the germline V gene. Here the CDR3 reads CASSLALAGGPSYEQYF. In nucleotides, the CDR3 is TGCGCCAGCAGCTTGGCACTAGCGGGAGGCCCCTCCTACGAGCAGTACTTC. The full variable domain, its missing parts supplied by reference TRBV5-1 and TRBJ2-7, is KAGVTQTPRYLIKTRGQQVTLSCSPISGHRSVSWYQQTPGQGLQFLFEYFSETQRNKGNFPGRFSGRQFSNSRSEMNVSTLELGDSALYLCASSLALAGGPSYEQYFGPGTRLTVT.

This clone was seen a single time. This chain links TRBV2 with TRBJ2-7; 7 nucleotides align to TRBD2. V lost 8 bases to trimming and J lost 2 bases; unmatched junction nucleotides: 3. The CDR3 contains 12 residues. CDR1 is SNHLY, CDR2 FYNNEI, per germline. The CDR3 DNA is TGTGCCAGCCGCGGGAGTCCCTACGAGCAGTACTTC. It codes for CASRGSPYEQYF. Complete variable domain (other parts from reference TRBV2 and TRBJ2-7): EPEVTQTPSHQVTQMGQEVILRCVPISNHLYFYWYRQILGQKVEFLVSFYNNEISEKSEIFDDQFSVERPDGSNFTLKIRSTKLEDSAMYFCASRGSPYEQYFGPGTRLTVT.

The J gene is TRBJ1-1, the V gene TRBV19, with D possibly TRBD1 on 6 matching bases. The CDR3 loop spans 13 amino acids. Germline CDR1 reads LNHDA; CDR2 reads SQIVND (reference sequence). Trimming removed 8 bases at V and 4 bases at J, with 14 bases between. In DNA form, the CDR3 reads TGTGCCAGTTGGACAGCCATCGGCACTGAAGCTTTCTTT. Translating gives CASWTAIGTEAFF.

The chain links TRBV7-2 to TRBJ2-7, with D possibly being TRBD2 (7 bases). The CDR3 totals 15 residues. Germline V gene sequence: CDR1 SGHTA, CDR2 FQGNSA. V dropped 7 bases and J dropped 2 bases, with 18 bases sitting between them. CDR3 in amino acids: CASTPEGGVPYEQYF. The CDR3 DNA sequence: TGTGCCAGCACCCCCGAAGGGGGGGTTCCCTACGAGCAGTACTTC. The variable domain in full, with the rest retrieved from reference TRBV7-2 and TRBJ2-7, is GAGVSQSPSNKVTEKGKDVELRCDPISGHTALYWYRQSLGQGLEFLIYFQGNSAPDKSGLPSDRFSAERTGGSVSTLTIQRTQQEDSAVYLCASTPEGGVPYEQYFGPGTRLTVT.

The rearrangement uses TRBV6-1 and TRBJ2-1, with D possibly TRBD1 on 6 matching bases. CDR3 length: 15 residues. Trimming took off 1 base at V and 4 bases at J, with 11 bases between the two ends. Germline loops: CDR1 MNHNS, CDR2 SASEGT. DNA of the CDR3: TGTGCCAGCAGTGAAGACAGGGCCGTATACAATGAGCAGTTCTTC. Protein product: CASSEDRAVYNEQFF.

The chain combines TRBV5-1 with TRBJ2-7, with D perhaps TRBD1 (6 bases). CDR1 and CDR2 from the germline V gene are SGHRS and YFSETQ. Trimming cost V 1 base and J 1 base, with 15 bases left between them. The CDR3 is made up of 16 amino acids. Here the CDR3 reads CASSLRSTGISYEQYF. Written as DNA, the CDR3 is TGCGCCAGCAGCTTGCGCTCAACAGGGATTTCCTACGAGCAGTACTTC.

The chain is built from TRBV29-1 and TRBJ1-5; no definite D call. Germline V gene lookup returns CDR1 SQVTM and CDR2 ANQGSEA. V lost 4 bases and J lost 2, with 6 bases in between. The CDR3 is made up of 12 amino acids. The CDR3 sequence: CSVVEGNQPQHF. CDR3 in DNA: TGCAGCGTTGTGGAGGGCAATCAGCCCCAGCATTTT.

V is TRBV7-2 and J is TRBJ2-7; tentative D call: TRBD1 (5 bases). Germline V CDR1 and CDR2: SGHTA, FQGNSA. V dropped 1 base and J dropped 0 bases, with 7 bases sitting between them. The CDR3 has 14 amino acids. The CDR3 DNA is TGTGCCAGCAGCTTAGTCACAGGCTCCTACGAGCAGTACTTC. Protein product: CASSLVTGSYEQYF.

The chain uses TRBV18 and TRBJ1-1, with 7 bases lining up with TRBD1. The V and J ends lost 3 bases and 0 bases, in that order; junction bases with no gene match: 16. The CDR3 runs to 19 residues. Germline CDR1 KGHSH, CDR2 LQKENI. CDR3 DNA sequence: TGTGCCAGCTCACCCCAAGGTTTGACAGGGCGATCCATGAACACTGAAGCTTTCTTT. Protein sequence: CASSPQGLTGRSMNTEAFF.

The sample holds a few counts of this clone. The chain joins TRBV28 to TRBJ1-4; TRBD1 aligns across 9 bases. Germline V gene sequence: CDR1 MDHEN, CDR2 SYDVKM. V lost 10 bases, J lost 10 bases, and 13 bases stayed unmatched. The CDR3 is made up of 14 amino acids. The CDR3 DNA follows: TGTGCCACCTCGAACTTTGACAGGGGGGGAAAACTGTTTTTT. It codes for CATSNFDRGGKLFF.

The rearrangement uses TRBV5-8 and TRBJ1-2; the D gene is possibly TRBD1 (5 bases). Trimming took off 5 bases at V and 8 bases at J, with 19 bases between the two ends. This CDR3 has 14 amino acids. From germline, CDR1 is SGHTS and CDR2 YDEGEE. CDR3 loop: CASSKDGNSGGYTF. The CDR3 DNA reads TGTGCCAGCAGTAAAGATGGGAATTCAGGGGGCTACACCTTC. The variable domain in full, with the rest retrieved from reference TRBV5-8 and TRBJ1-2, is EAGVTQSPTHLIKTRGQQATLRCSPISGHTSVYWYQQALGLGLQFLLWYDEGEERNRGNFPPRFSGRQFPNYSSELNVNALELEDSALYLCASSKDGNSGGYTFGSGTRLTVV.

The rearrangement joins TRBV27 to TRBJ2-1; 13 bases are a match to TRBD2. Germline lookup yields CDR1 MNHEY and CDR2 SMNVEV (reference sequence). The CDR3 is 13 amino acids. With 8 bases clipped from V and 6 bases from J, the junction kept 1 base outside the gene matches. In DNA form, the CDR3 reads TGTGCCAGCGGGACTAGCGGGATCAATGAGCAGTTCTTC. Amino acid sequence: CASGTSGINEQFF.

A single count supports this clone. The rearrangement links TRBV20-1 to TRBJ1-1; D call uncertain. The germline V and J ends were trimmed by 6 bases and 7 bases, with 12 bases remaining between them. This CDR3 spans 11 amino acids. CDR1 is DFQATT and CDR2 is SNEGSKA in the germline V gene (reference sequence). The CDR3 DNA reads TGCAGTGCCCCGAAGACAAGTGAAGCTTTCTTT. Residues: CSAPKTSEAFF.

CDR3 sequence (DNA): TGTGCCAGCAGCTTCGACAGGGGGCGATACGAGCAGTACTTC. Amino acids: CASSFDRGRYEQYF. This rearrangement joins TRBV11-2 to TRBJ2-7, with 10 bases fitting TRBD1. Germline V gene lookup returns CDR1 SGHAT and CDR2 FQNNGV. V lost 3 bases to trimming and J lost 4 bases; unmatched junction nucleotides: 3. The CDR3 has 14 amino acids.

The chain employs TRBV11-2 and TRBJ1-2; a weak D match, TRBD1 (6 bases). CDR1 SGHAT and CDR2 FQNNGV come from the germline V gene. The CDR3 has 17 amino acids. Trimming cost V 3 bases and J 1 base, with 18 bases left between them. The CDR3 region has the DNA TGTGCCAGCAGCTTTAGGCAGGGGCAACTAAATAACTATGGCTACACCTTC. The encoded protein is CASSFRQGQLNNYGYTF.

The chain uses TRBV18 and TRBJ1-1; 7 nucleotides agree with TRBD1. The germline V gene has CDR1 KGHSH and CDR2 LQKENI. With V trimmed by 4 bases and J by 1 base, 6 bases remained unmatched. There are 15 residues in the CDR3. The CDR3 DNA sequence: TGTGCCAGCTCACAGAGGACAGGAGAGAACACTGAAGCTTTCTTT. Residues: CASSQRTGENTEAFF.

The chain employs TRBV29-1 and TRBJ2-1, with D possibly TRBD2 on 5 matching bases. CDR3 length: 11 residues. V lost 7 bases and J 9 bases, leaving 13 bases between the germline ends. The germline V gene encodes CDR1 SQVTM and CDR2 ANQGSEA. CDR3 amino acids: CSGRTSFEQFF. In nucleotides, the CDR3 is TGCAGCGGCCGAACTAGTTTTGAGCAGTTCTTC.

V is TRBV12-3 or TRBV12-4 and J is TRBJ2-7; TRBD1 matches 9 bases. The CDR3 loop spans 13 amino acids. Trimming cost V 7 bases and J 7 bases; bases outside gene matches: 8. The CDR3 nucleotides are TGTGCCAGCAATCCGGGACAGGGAAGTGAGCAGTACTTC. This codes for CASNPGQGSEQYF.

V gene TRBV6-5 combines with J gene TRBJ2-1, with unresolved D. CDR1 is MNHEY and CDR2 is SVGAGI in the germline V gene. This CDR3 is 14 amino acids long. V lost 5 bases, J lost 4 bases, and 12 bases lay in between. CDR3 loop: CASSPSTYYNEQFF. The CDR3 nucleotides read TGTGCCAGCAGTCCCTCGACTTATTACAATGAGCAGTTCTTC.

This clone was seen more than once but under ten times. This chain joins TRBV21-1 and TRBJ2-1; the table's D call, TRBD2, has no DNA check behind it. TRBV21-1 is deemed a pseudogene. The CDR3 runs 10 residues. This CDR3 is CASYWNEQFF. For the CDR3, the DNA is TGTGCCAGCTACTGGAATGAGCAGTTCTTC.

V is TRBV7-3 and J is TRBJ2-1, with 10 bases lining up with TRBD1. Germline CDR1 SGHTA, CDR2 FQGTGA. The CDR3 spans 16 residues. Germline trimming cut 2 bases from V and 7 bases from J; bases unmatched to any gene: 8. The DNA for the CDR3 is TGTGCCAGCAGCTTAGACAGGGGGCGCAGGTTGAATGAGCAGTTCTTC. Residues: CASSLDRGRRLNEQFF. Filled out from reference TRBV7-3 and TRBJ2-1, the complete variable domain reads GAGVSQTPSNKVTEKGKYVELRCDPISGHTALYWYRQSLGQGPEFLIYFQGTGAADDSGLPNDRFFAVRPEGSVSTLKIQRTERGDSAVYLCASSLDRGRRLNEQFFGPGTRLTVL.

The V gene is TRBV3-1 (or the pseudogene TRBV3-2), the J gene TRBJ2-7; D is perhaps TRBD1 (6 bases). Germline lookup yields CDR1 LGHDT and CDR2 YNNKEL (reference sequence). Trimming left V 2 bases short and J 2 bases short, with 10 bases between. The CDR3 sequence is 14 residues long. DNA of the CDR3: TGTGCCAGCAGCCAAAGTCAGGGGACCTACGAGCAGTACTTC. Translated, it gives CASSQSQGTYEQYF.